This T cell receptor (beta chain) was documented in a study of T cells in localized non-small cell lung cancer. Study-wide results and limits: Uninvolved adjacent lung, not tumor, had the highest T cell clonality. Heterogeneity cannot be ruled out, as sequencing used one tumor region only. The study detected a median about 60 of the top 100 tumor clones in adjacent lung.

A remark on this clone: The antigen is undetermined.

The data were produced by immunoSEQ multiplex PCR, yet TCRdb's version contains in-frame clones alone and is incomplete. The sample has 20,000 to 25,000 clones, 80% to 90% seen once. This CDR3 spans 16 amino acids. Losses at the gene ends were 4 bases for V and 1 base for J; bases not matched to a gene: 2. CDR1 MNHEY and CDR2 SMNVEV come from the germline V gene (reference sequence). This rearrangement joins TRBV27 to TRBJ2-2, with 11 positions matching TRBD2. The sequenced sample was PBMCs, obtained before any cancer treatment. The source is a man between 40 and 70 years old with stage II squamous cell lung carcinoma. CDR3 nucleotides: TGTGCCAGCAGTTCCACTAGCGGGGGGAACACCGGGGAGCTGTTTTTT. This encodes CASSSTSGGNTGELFF.